These 32 T cell receptor beta chains originate from one sample sequenced in a study of human T cells and chemical hapten exposure. TCRdb itself ran the RACE reads through MiXCR, one entry per CDR3 protein. The sample shows under 110,000 distinct CDR3 sequences, roughly 12% of them seen only once. Time point reported: pre-sensitization, week 0. The treatment is: therapeutic diphenylcyclopropenone sensitization with weekly scalp DPC. The sequencing here drew on whole blood, taken in connection with sensitization to the hapten diphenylcyclopropenone (DPC). All receptors come from a woman in her forties or fifties with alopecia areata. Some clones in this sample may be carry-over from other donors' samples.

Only a few counts were recorded for this clonotype. This chain joins TRBV7-9 and TRBJ2-5, with unresolved D. Germline V gene lookup returns CDR1 SEHNR and CDR2 FQNEAQ (reference sequence). V was trimmed by 2 bases and J by 4 bases, leaving 8 bases between them. The CDR3 runs to 13 residues. The CDR3 DNA is TGTGCCAGCAGCTTAACCCCCAGAGAGACCCAGTACTTC. Translating it yields CASSLTPRETQYF. Full variable domain (missing parts from reference TRBV7-9 and TRBJ2-5): DTGVSQNPRHKITKRGQNVTFRCDPISEHNRLYWYRQTLGQGPEFLTYFQNEAQLEKSRLLSDRFSAERPKGSFSTLEIQRTEQGDSAMYLCASSLTPRETQYFGPGTRLLVL.

This clonotype was detected only a few times. V and J are TRBV2 and TRBJ1-2, with no clear D. The CDR3 is 14 residues long. CDR1 and CDR2 (germline): SNHLY, FYNNEI. V was pared by 4 bases and J by 4 bases, with 13 bases between. The CDR3 sequence: CASSVGGPSYGYTF. The CDR3 DNA reads as TGTGCCAGCAGTGTGGGAGGGCCCAGCTATGGCTACACCTTC. The whole variable domain, remainder taken from reference TRBV2 and TRBJ1-2, is EPEVTQTPSHQVTQMGQEVILRCVPISNHLYFYWYRQILGQKVEFLVSFYNNEISEKSEIFDDQFSVERPDGSNFTLKIRSTKLEDSAMYFCASSVGGPSYGYTFGSGTRLTVV.

V usage is TRBV7-2 and J usage is TRBJ1-5; perhaps TRBD1 as D (5 bases). Germline values: CDR1 SGHTA, CDR2 FQGNSA. Trimming removed 4 bases at V and 2 bases at J, with 18 bases between. This CDR3 contains 17 residues. CDR3 protein: CASSSESGAGRNQPQHF. The CDR3 coding sequence is TGTGCCAGCAGCTCAGAGAGCGGGGCAGGGCGCAATCAGCCCCAGCATTTT.

V gene TRBV2 combines with J gene TRBJ2-3, with D perhaps matching TRBD1 or TRBD2 (5 bases each). V dropped 3 bases and J dropped 4 bases, with 14 bases sitting between them. The CDR3 contains 15 residues. CDR1 SNHLY and CDR2 FYNNEI come from the germline V gene. CDR3 in DNA: TGTGCCAGCAGTGACGTGGGGGTAGCAGCAGATACGCAGTATTTT. Encoded protein: CASSDVGVAADTQYF.

This clonotype was counted many times. CDR3 nucleotides: TGTGCCAGCAGCTTTGGAGCCCAAGAGACCCAGTACTTC. This codes for CASSFGAQETQYF. This chain links TRBV7-9 with TRBJ2-5, with D unclear. Germline V gene sequence: CDR1 SEHNR, CDR2 FQNEAQ (reference sequence). Deletions cut 3 bases from V and 1 base from J, with 6 bases between. The CDR3 spans 13 residues.

This clonotype was detected only a few times. This chain joins TRBV28 and TRBJ2-5; D is ambiguous. This CDR3 contains 15 residues. Trimming shortened V by 6 bases and J by 0 bases, and 14 bases separated the two germline ends. Germline V gives CDR1 MDHEN, CDR2 SYDVKM. CDR3 DNA sequence: TGTGCCAGCAGCGTAGTAAGACCTTACCAAGAGACCCAGTACTTC. Its translation is CASSVVRPYQETQYF.

This clonotype was recorded a few times. This chain joins TRBV28 and TRBJ2-1; D is uncertain. CDR1 is MDHEN, CDR2 SYDVKM, per germline. The V and J ends lost 7 bases and 3 bases respectively, with 13 bases between them. The CDR3 totals 14 residues. CDR3 protein: CASTHRPFYNEQFF. DNA of the CDR3: TGTGCCAGCACTCACCGGCCATTCTACAATGAGCAGTTCTTC.

The chain is built from TRBV29-1 and TRBJ1-3; perhaps TRBD1 as D (5 bases). Germline V gene lookup returns CDR1 SQVTM and CDR2 ANQGSEA. The CDR3 loop spans 13 amino acids. The V gene lost 6 bases and the J gene lost 4 bases, with 13 bases spanning the gap. The DNA of the CDR3 is TGCAGCGTCGGAGGGGTTCACGGAAACACCATATATTTT. Translated: CSVGGVHGNTIYF.

The genes are TRBV4-2 and TRBJ2-3, with D possibly being TRBD2 (6 bases). This CDR3 contains 16 residues. CDR1 is LGHNA, CDR2 YNFKEQ, per germline. V lost 0 bases, J lost 0 bases, and 10 bases lay in between. This chain's CDR3 is CASSQETGVSTDTQYF. The CDR3 coding sequence is TGTGCCAGCAGCCAAGAGACGGGAGTTAGCACAGATACGCAGTATTTT.

The chain is built from TRBV6-2 or TRBV6-3 and TRBJ2-3; 7 nucleotides match TRBD2. In germline, CDR1 is MNHEY, CDR2 SVGEGT. CDR3 size: 15 residues. The V and J ends lost 5 bases and 2 bases, in that order; junction bases with no gene match: 7. The CDR3 bases are TGTGCCAGCAGTAACCGGGACTACCCCACAGATACGCAGTATTTT. It translates to CASSNRDYPTDTQYF.

This clonotype came up a few times. CDR3 DNA sequence: TGTGCCAGCAGTCACCCGCCCCCTCGGGACACCCACTACGAGCAGTACTTC. Translated, it gives CASSHPPPRDTHYEQYF. The V call is TRBV6-6, the J call TRBJ2-7; D perhaps matches TRBD1 (6 bases). With 5 bases removed from V and 3 bases from J, the gap between germline ends came to 23 bases. Germline CDR1 MNHNY, CDR2 SVGAGI (reference sequence). The CDR3 contains 17 residues.

This CDR3 is CASSYSGISDSPLHF. The CDR3 DNA reads TGTGCCAGCAGTTACTCGGGAATATCGGATTCACCCCTCCACTTT. The chain recombines TRBV6-6 with TRBJ1-6; D gene uncertain. Trimming took 0 bases from V and 8 from J, leaving 11 bases between them. There are 15 residues in the CDR3. CDR1 and CDR2 (germline): MNHNY, SVGAGI (reference sequence).

The chain recombines TRBV2 with TRBJ2-2, with a weak D call TRBD1 (6 bases). The CDR3 length is 14 residues. Between the trimmed V and J ends, which lost 4 bases and 5 bases, there was a span of 11 bases. The germline CDR1 and CDR2 sequences are SNHLY and FYNNEI. The CDR3 is CASSADRITGELFF. CDR3 sequence (DNA): TGTGCCAGCAGTGCTGACAGGATAACCGGGGAGCTGTTTTTT. Drawing the rest from reference TRBV2 and TRBJ2-2, the complete variable domain is EPEVTQTPSHQVTQMGQEVILRCVPISNHLYFYWYRQILGQKVEFLVSFYNNEISEKSEIFDDQFSVERPDGSNFTLKIRSTKLEDSAMYFCASSADRITGELFFGEGSRLTVL.

V gene TRBV6-6 combines with J gene TRBJ2-7; D is ambiguous. The CDR3 consists of 16 residues. Trimming took off 4 bases at V and 3 bases at J, with 19 bases between the two ends. CDR1 is MNHNY and CDR2 is SVGAGI in the germline V gene (reference sequence). For the CDR3, the DNA is TGTGCCAGCAGTTCGTCCGGCCCCCTTGTGATCTACGAGCAGTACTTC. Encoded protein: CASSSSGPLVIYEQYF.

As regards this clonotype: Mismatch with germline at one junction end may stem from a read error. The rearrangement joins TRBV7-7 to TRBJ2-3; TRBD1 is a possible D gene (6 bases). There are 15 residues in the CDR3. Germline CDR1 reads SSHAT; CDR2 reads FNYEAQ (reference sequence). Here the CDR3 reads CANSLGTTSTDTQYF. As DNA, the CDR3 is TGTGCCAACAGCCTCGGGACAACTAGCACAGATACGCAGTATTTT.

This clonotype was counted ten times or more. V gene TRBV3-1 combines with J gene TRBJ2-1; 10 positions agree with TRBD2. With 1 base clipped from V and 6 bases from J, the junction kept 0 bases outside the gene matches. From germline, CDR1 is LGHDT and CDR2 YNNKEL (reference sequence). The CDR3 loop spans 14 amino acids. The CDR3, as DNA: TGTGCCAGCAGCCAAGGGACTAGCGGCAATGAGCAGTTCTTC. Translating it yields CASSQGTSGNEQFF.

This clonotype was seen more than once but under ten times. The V gene is TRBV7-9, the J gene TRBJ1-1; TRBD1 is a possible D gene (5 bases). The CDR3 has 15 residues. V was trimmed by 2 bases and J by 5 bases, leaving 15 bases between them. Germline V gene data show CDR1 as SEHNR and CDR2 as FQNEAQ (reference sequence). The CDR3 DNA follows: TGTGCCAGCAGCTTAATATTATCGGGGGGTACTGAAGCTTTCTTT. Translation: CASSLILSGGTEAFF. Using reference TRBV7-9 and TRBJ1-1 for the parts outside the CDR3, the full variable domain is DTGVSQNPRHKITKRGQNVTFRCDPISEHNRLYWYRQTLGQGPEFLTYFQNEAQLEKSRLLSDRFSAERPKGSFSTLEIQRTEQGDSAMYLCASSLILSGGTEAFFGQGTRLTVV.

The chain employs TRBV11-2 and TRBJ2-7, with 14 bases aligning to TRBD2. Losses at the gene ends were 5 bases for V and 6 bases for J; bases not matched to a gene: 9. Germline CDR1 is SGHAT and CDR2 is FQNNGV. The CDR3 loop spans 16 amino acids. This CDR3 is CASSRNTGLAGGEQYF. CDR3 nucleotides: TGTGCCAGCAGCCGAAATACCGGACTAGCGGGGGGCGAGCAGTACTTC.

This chain connects TRBV18 to TRBJ2-3; D not certain. CDR3 length equals 13 residues. The germline V gene encodes CDR1 KGHSH and CDR2 LQKENI. V was shortened by 1 base and J by 1 base, with 3 bases between the two germline ends. The CDR3 loop reads CASSPLGTDTQYF. In DNA, the CDR3 is TGTGCCAGCTCACCACTGGGCACAGATACGCAGTATTTT.

This clonotype was observed many times. The V gene is TRBV20-1, the J gene TRBJ2-2, with 7 bases identical to TRBD2. Germline V gives CDR1 DFQATT, CDR2 SNEGSKA (reference sequence). V was pared by 6 bases and J by 4 bases, with 8 bases of the junction left unmatched. The CDR3 is made up of 14 amino acids. The CDR3 DNA reads as TGCAGTGCGAATGGCGGGGGAACCACCGGGGAGCTGTTTTTT. Translated, it gives CSANGGGTTGELFF.

DNA of the CDR3: TGTGCCAGCAGCTTTCGGGGGCATGGGGTGAATGAGCAGTTCTTC. This translates into CASSFRGHGVNEQFF. The chain couples TRBV11-3 to TRBJ2-1; either TRBD1 or TRBD2 may fit D (6 bases each). Germline loops: CDR1 SGHNT, CDR2 YENEEA. The CDR3 runs 15 residues. Trimming removed 3 bases at V and 7 bases at J, with 16 bases between.

V usage is TRBV14 and J usage is TRBJ2-2, with 12 bases lining up with TRBD2. Germline CDR1 is SGHDN and CDR2 is FVKESK. The CDR3 consists of 16 residues. The V gene end was trimmed by 3 bases and the J gene end by 4 bases; junction bases not matched to a gene: 3. CDR3 bases: TGTGCCAGCAGCCATACTAGCGGGAGGTCCACCGGGGAGCTGTTTTTT. The encoded protein is CASSHTSGRSTGELFF.

The table lists this clonotype with many counts. The V and J genes are TRBV25-1 and TRBJ1-3; 8 bases are shared with TRBD1. This CDR3 spans 15 amino acids. From germline, CDR1 is MGHDK and CDR2 SYGVNS. V trimming: 5 bases; J trimming: 0 bases; junction bases outside the gene matches: 3. CDR3 amino acids: CASSRTGTSGNTIYF. The CDR3, as DNA: TGTGCCAGCAGTCGGACAGGGACCTCTGGAAACACCATATATTTT.

This clonotype has a count of ten or more. The chain links TRBV15 to TRBJ1-4, with 7 bases fitting TRBD1. The CDR3 is made up of 15 amino acids. With V trimmed by 1 base and J by 7 bases, 6 bases remained unmatched. The V gene's germline CDR1 is LNHNV and CDR2 YYDKDF (reference sequence). CDR3 protein: CATSRGGGASEKLFF. The CDR3 nucleotides read TGTGCCACCAGCAGAGGAGGGGGCGCCTCTGAAAAACTGTTTTTT.

The chain combines TRBV5-1 with TRBJ2-7; 7 nucleotides align to TRBD1. CDR1 SGHRS and CDR2 YFSETQ come from the germline V gene. The V and J ends lost 0 bases and 5 bases, in that order; junction bases with no gene match: 8. The CDR3 is 15 residues long. The CDR3 is CASSLVGTAKDEQYF. CDR3 sequence (DNA): TGCGCCAGCAGCTTGGTCGGGACAGCGAAGGACGAGCAGTACTTC.

This clonotype was picked up a small number of times. The rearrangement uses TRBV5-1 and TRBJ2-3; D possibly corresponds to TRBD2 (6 bases). The V end lost 4 bases, the J end lost 6 bases, and 15 bases lay between the germline ends. The CDR3 extends over 14 amino acids. CDR1 is SGHRS and CDR2 is YFSETQ in the germline V gene. The DNA for the CDR3 is TGCGCCAGCAGCCCCGGGACTTTTATGGATACGCAGTATTTT. Protein: CASSPGTFMDTQYF.

Details on this clonotype: At one boundary the junction diverges from the germline segment, which might be a read error. This rearrangement joins TRBV5-1 to TRBJ2-3; 7 bases are a match to TRBD2. CDR1 and CDR2 (germline): SGHRS, YFSETQ. This CDR3 comprises 16 residues. The CDR3 protein is CVSSGFSSGSSDTQYF. The CDR3 DNA is TGCGTCAGCAGCGGATTTTCTAGCGGCTCAAGCGATACGCAGTATTTT.

The chain has TRBV12-3 or TRBV12-4 and TRBJ2-7; TRBD1 matches 10 bases. V trimming: 3 bases; J trimming: 7 bases; junction bases outside the gene matches: 6. The CDR3 loop spans 14 amino acids. In DNA form, the CDR3 reads TGTGCCAGCAGTTTGGGGACAGGGGATTGGGAGCAGTACTTC. This translates into CASSLGTGDWEQYF.

This clonotype turned up a few times. V is TRBV28 and J is TRBJ1-2, with a possible D match to TRBD1 (5 bases). This CDR3 region has 13 residues. V lost 6 bases to trimming and J lost 4 bases, with 12 bases between them. Germline V gene data show CDR1 as MDHEN and CDR2 as SYDVKM. The CDR3 region is CASSPQGSYGYTF. CDR3 DNA: TGTGCCAGCAGCCCCCAGGGAAGCTATGGCTACACCTTC.

This clonotype was counted many times. V gene TRBV6-6 combines with J gene TRBJ2-3; D gene uncertain. This CDR3 has 13 residues. Germline CDR1 is MNHNY and CDR2 is SVGAGI (reference sequence). V was pared by 2 bases and J by 1 base, with 4 bases between. Written as DNA, the CDR3 is TGTGCCAGCAGTTACGATCGCACAGATACGCAGTATTTT. This translates into CASSYDRTDTQYF.

This chain links TRBV29-1 with TRBJ2-1, with D perhaps matching TRBD1 (6 bases). V lost 4 bases, J lost 0 bases, and 10 bases lay in between. There are 14 residues in the CDR3. Per germline, CDR1 SQVTM and CDR2 ANQGSEA. The CDR3 nucleotides read TGCAGCGTTGGTCAGGGGTTCTCCTACAATGAGCAGTTCTTC. It translates to CSVGQGFSYNEQFF.

This chain connects TRBV28 to TRBJ2-6; TRBD2 might be the D (6 bases). CDR1 is MDHEN and CDR2 is SYDVKM in the germline V gene. This CDR3 contains 17 residues. Trimming shortened V by 5 bases and J by 0 bases, and 14 bases separated the two germline ends. Here the CDR3 reads CASSPSVLRSGANVLTF. The CDR3 nucleotides are TGTGCCAGCAGTCCTAGCGTCTTACGCTCTGGGGCCAACGTCCTGACTTTC.